The source of this TCR beta chain is a study of somatic mutations in cytotoxic T cells in rheumatoid arthritis. Study-level information: In some cases, T-cell populations stained with V beta antibodies were flow-sorted at nearly 100% purity, and these included V beta1+ cells sequenced for TCRB. Study results and limitations: The largest CD8+ clone made up over 20% of CD8+ cells in about an eighth of the 65 patients.

The protocol was immunoSEQ multiplex PCR, while the TCRdb copy is restricted to in-frame clones and leaves out a portion. Of about 25,000 clones in the sample, 82% were seen once. Using positive magnetic bead selection on an AutoMACS, CD4+ and CD8+ cells were isolated, after which their purity was checked by flow cytometry. This CDR3 contains 17 residues. The germline V gene has CDR1 LNHNV and CDR2 YYDKDF (reference sequence). V was trimmed by 3 bases and J by 11 bases, leaving 27 bases between them. Of note for this clone: Its antigen is not identified.

The source material was CD8+ T cells sorted from blood. This receptor was identified in a man aged 50 to 60 in good health. This chain links TRBV15 with TRBJ2-3; possibly TRBD1 for D (6 bases). CDR3 sequence reads: CATSSRSLAPGRGGQYF. CDR3 sequence (DNA): TGTGCCACCAGCAGCCGATCTCTAGCCCCCGGGCGAGGGGGGCAGTATTTT.